The present T cell receptor beta chain was sequenced within a study of PD-1 blockade in classical Hodgkin lymphoma. Study-level results: By C4D1, diversity of CD4+ TCRs had risen significantly, whereas that of CD8+ TCRs had not. Prior therapy or disease activity may underlie the repertoire differences, whose causes remain undefined.

Worth noting for this clone: Its specificity is unknown.

In every patient, relapse followed autologous stem cell transplantation, while exposure to brentuximab vedotin differed. Clones were sequenced by immunoSEQ multiplex PCR, and TCRdb holds only the in-frame ones, with some missing. Counted here are tens of thousands of clones, around 81% occurring once; the ten biggest clones make up approximately 21%. Germline CDR1 and CDR2: SNHLY and FYNNEI. V was pared by 6 bases and J by 6 bases, with 4 bases of the junction left unmatched. The CDR3 covers 13 residues. The chain links TRBV2 to TRBJ2-2; the match to TRBD2 covers 7 bases. This clonotype was sampled from a human donor with classical Hodgkin lymphoma. The sample in question was peripheral blood mononuclear cells (PBMCs), obtained before the second cycle of nivolumab. The CDR3 reads CASRAGVSGELFF. In DNA form, the CDR3 reads TGTGCCAGCAGGGCGGGGGTTTCCGGGGAGCTGTTTTTT. Full variable domain (remainder filled in from reference TRBV2 and TRBJ2-2): EPEVTQTPSHQVTQMGQEVILRCVPISNHLYFYWYRQILGQKVEFLVSFYNNEISEKSEIFDDQFSVERPDGSNFTLKIRSTKLEDSAMYFCASRAGVSGELFFGEGSRLTVL.